This note documents a single T cell receptor (beta chain) sequence. This sample is part of a study of blood T cell repertoires in COVID-19. Repertoires were generated with immunoSEQ multiplex PCR, while TCRdb's copy carries only in-frame clones and drops some. The sample lists around 130,000 clones, 70% to 80% occurring once. CDR1 is MNHEY and CDR2 is SMNVEV in the germline V gene (reference sequence). V was clipped by 3 bases and J by 5 bases; unmatched bases: 11. CDR3 length: 16 amino acids. The clonotype was recovered from a human donor in a cohort sampled during active COVID-19. Sequencing input: peripheral blood. The chain has TRBV27 and TRBJ2-3; 7 bases fit TRBD2. CDR3 sequence: CASSFSPSGVGDTQYF. The CDR3 DNA reads as TGTGCCAGCAGTTTTTCCCCTAGCGGAGTAGGAGATACGCAGTATTTT.